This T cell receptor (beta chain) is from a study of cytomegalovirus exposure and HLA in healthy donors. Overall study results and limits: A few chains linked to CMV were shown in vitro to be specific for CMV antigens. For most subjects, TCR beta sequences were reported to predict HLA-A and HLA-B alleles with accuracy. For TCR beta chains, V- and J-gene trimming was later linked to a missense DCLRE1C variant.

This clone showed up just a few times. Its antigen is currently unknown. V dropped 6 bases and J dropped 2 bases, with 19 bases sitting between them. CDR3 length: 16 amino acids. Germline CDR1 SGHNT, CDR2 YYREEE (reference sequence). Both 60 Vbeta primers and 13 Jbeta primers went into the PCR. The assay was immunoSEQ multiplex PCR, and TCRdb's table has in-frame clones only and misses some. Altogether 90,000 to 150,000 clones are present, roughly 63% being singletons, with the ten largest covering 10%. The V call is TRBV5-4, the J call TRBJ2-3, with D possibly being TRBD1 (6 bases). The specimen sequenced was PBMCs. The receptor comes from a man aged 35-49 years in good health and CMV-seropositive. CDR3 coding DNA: TGTGCCAGCAATCCCCTAATAGGGGGATTCACAGATACGCAGTATTTT. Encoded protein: CASNPLIGGFTDTQYF.